Listed below are T cell receptor beta chains from one sample, sequenced in a study of T cells in Graves' hyperthyroidism and ophthalmopathy. Each CDR3 protein is one row after TCRdb ran MiXCR on the multiplex PCR reads. The table has 540,000 or so distinct CDR3 sequences, around 46% seen once; the top ten hold 15% to 20%. Sequencing used peripheral blood or thyroid tissue (not recorded which). The receptors here all came from an adult woman with Graves' disease, either hyperthyroidism or ophthalmopathy (not recorded which). Both conserved end residues are part of each CDR3. Each record gives: clone size, D gene, V gene, J gene, CDR3 DNA, CDR3 protein. A D gene is named only where the DNA matches it firmly. Clone size is not always given. Where it is, it says once, few, many or a class for expanded clones.

many	NA	TRBV13	TRBJ2-5	TGTGCCAGCAGCTTTCGAGACAGCGGAGAGACCCAGTACTTC	CASSFRDSGETQYF
NA	NA	TRBV9	TRBJ2-2	TGTGCCAGCAGCCAAGATTCGTTCTTTCGTGCGACTAGTGGGACCGGGGAGCTGTTTTTT	CASSQDSFFRATSGTGELFF
many	TRBD2	TRBV20-1	TRBJ2-7	TGCAGTACCCCGAAGTTTCGCGGGAGCGACGAGCAGTACTTC	CSTPKFRGSDEQYF
many	NA	TRBV27	TRBJ1-2	TGTGCCAGCAGCTTGGGGGCCAACTATGGCTACACCTTC	CASSLGANYGYTF
few	TRBD1	TRBV29-1	TRBJ1-1	TGCAGCGTTGCCTACCAGGGGGCAGGTACTGAAGCTTTCTTT	CSVAYQGAGTEAFF
few	TRBD2	TRBV30	TRBJ2-5	TGTGCCTGGAGTGTAGTCGGGAGGGAAGAGACCCAGTACTTC	CAWSVVGREETQYF
few	NA	TRBV10-3	TRBJ1-2	TGTGCCATCACTGGGGACCGTCGTGGCTACACCTTC	CAITGDRRGYTF
NA	TRBD1	TRBV7-9	TRBJ1-1	TGTGCCAGCAGTGACATCCGGACAGGGGGGAAAATGAACACTGAAGCTTTCTTT	CASSDIRTGGKMNTEAFF
NA	TRBD2	TRBV29-1	TRBJ2-7	TGCAGCGTTCTAAGGGACTACGGCGAGCAGTACTTC	CSVLRDYGEQYF
NA	TRBD1	TRBV9	TRBJ1-1	TGTGCCAGCAGCGGTAGGGGGCCGAACACTGAAGCTTTCTTT	CASSGRGPNTEAFF
many	NA	TRBV5-1	TRBJ2-2	TGCGCCAGCAGCTTGAGGAACACCGGGGAGCTGTTTTTT	CASSLRNTGELFF
NA	TRBD2	TRBV28	TRBJ2-7	TGTGCCAGCAGTTTAAGACTAGCGGGACAATTTACCTACGAGCAGTACTTC	CASSLRLAGQFTYEQYF
NA	TRBD1	TRBV7-9	TRBJ2-5	TGTGCCAGCAGGGTAGGGACAGGCCTGCAAGAGACCCAGTACTTC	CASRVGTGLQETQYF
NA	NA	TRBV29-1	TRBJ2-5	TGCAGCGTTGAAGCCCGCGGGGTACAGGGGATGATGGAGACCCAGTACTTC	CSVEARGVQGMMETQYF
NA	TRBD2	TRBV7-2	TRBJ2-7	TGTGCCAGCAGCCCCAGGTTTAGCGGGAGTCTCGAGCAGTACTTC	CASSPRFSGSLEQYF
once	TRBD1	TRBV10-3	TRBJ1-1	TGTGCCATCGCCGGACAGGGGTTGACCTTGTCGAACACTGAAGCTTTCTTT	CAIAGQGLTLSNTEAFF
NA	TRBD1	TRBV12-3/TRBV12-4	TRBJ2-7	TGTGCCAGCAGAGACAGGGGGAAAGCCTACGAGCAGTACTTC	CASRDRGKAYEQYF
many	NA	TRBV7-9	TRBJ1-3	TGTGCCAGCAGCCCCCAGAGGGGGTCGGGAAACACCATATATTTT	CASSPQRGSGNTIYF
NA	NA	TRBV19	TRBJ1-1	TGTGCCAGTAGTAGCGGACGGATTAACACTGAAGCTTTCTTT	CASSSGRINTEAFF
NA	NA	TRBV20-1	TRBJ2-5	TGCAGTGCTAGAGATATGGGTCAGCCCCAGTACTTC	CSARDMGQPQYF
many	NA	TRBV7-9	TRBJ1-1	TGTGCCAGCAGCTTAACGAAGAGGGACACTGAAGCTTTCTTT	CASSLTKRDTEAFF
NA	NA	TRBV7-2	TRBJ2-5	TGTGCCAGCAGCCCCGCCCCAGGGATGGGTCAGCCCCAGTACTTC	CASSPAPGMGQPQYF
NA	NA	TRBV28	TRBJ2-7	TGTGCCAGCAGTTTAACCTCGTTCTACGAGCAGTACTTC	CASSLTSFYEQYF
many	NA	TRBV11-2	TRBJ2-7	TGTGCCAGCAGCCCCGGGCAGACCTACGAGCAGTACTTC	CASSPGQTYEQYF
few	NA	TRBV5-4	TRBJ1-4	TGTGCCAGCTCACCCCGCGGCGGAGTCAATGAAAAACTGTTTTTT	CASSPRGGVNEKLFF
NA	NA	TRBV7-2	TRBJ1-2	TGTGCCAGCAGCGCCGCGGGGGTCTATGGCTACACCTTC	CASSAAGVYGYTF
many	NA	TRBV11-3	TRBJ1-1	TGTGCCAGCAGCTCCGCGGGTGCCACTGAAGCTTTCTTT	CASSSAGATEAFF
many	TRBD1	TRBV11-2	TRBJ2-5	TGTGCCAGCAGCTTAGATGGGACAGGGGGAAAGACCCAGTACTTC	CASSLDGTGGKTQYF
many	NA	TRBV20-1	TRBJ1-2	TGCAGTGCTAGATTTACAGAACATTATGGCTACACCTTC	CSARFTEHYGYTF
many	NA	TRBV15	TRBJ1-2	TGTGCCACCAGCAGAGATCTGGGGGACTATGGCTACACCTTC	CATSRDLGDYGYTF
many	NA	TRBV11-2	TRBJ2-7	TGTGCCAGCAGCTTAGACAACATAGCCTACGAGCAGTACTTC	CASSLDNIAYEQYF
few	NA	TRBV12-3/TRBV12-4	TRBJ2-6	TGTGCCAGCAGTTCGTACCAGGGGGGCAACGTCCTGACTTTC	CASSSYQGGNVLTF
NA	NA	TRBV15	TRBJ1-5	TGTGCCAGTCTCGGGGACGGGCGAAACCTAGAGACCCAGCATTTT	CASLGDGRNLETQHF
many	NA	TRBV12-3/TRBV12-4	TRBJ1-4	TGTGCCAGCAGCCCACAGATCAGACGTGAAAAACTGTTTTTT	CASSPQIRREKLFF
few	NA	TRBV7-8	TRBJ1-6	TGTGCCAGCAGCGACAACAGGGATTCACCCCTCCACTTT	CASSDNRDSPLHF
many	NA	TRBV6-5	TRBJ1-2	TGTGCCAGCAGTTACTCGATACAGGGAACAGATTATTTCTATGGCTACACCTTC	CASSYSIQGTDYFYGYTF
NA	TRBD1	TRBV11-2	TRBJ2-7	TGTGCCAGCTCTCGAATACCCGGGACAGGGAGCTACGAGCAGTACTTC	CASSRIPGTGSYEQYF
many	NA	TRBV20-1	TRBJ1-1	TGCAGTGCGGCCTGGATCCTGAACACTGAAGCTTTCTTT	CSAAWILNTEAFF
many	TRBD2	TRBV20-1	TRBJ2-7	TGCAGTGCCGATCCTGGACTAGCGGGAGAGGGGCAGTACTTC	CSADPGLAGEGQYF
NA	TRBD2	TRBV25-1	TRBJ2-7	TGTGCCAGCAGTGAATACGCAGGGAGGGACTCCTACGAGCAGTACTTC	CASSEYAGRDSYEQYF
many	TRBD2	TRBV10-3	TRBJ2-7	TGTGCCATCGGACTAGCGGAACCCTACGAGCAGTACTTC	CAIGLAEPYEQYF
NA	NA	TRBV7-2	TRBJ1-2	TGTGCCAGCAGCTCTGTGACAGGAGATGGCTACACCTTC	CASSSVTGDGYTF